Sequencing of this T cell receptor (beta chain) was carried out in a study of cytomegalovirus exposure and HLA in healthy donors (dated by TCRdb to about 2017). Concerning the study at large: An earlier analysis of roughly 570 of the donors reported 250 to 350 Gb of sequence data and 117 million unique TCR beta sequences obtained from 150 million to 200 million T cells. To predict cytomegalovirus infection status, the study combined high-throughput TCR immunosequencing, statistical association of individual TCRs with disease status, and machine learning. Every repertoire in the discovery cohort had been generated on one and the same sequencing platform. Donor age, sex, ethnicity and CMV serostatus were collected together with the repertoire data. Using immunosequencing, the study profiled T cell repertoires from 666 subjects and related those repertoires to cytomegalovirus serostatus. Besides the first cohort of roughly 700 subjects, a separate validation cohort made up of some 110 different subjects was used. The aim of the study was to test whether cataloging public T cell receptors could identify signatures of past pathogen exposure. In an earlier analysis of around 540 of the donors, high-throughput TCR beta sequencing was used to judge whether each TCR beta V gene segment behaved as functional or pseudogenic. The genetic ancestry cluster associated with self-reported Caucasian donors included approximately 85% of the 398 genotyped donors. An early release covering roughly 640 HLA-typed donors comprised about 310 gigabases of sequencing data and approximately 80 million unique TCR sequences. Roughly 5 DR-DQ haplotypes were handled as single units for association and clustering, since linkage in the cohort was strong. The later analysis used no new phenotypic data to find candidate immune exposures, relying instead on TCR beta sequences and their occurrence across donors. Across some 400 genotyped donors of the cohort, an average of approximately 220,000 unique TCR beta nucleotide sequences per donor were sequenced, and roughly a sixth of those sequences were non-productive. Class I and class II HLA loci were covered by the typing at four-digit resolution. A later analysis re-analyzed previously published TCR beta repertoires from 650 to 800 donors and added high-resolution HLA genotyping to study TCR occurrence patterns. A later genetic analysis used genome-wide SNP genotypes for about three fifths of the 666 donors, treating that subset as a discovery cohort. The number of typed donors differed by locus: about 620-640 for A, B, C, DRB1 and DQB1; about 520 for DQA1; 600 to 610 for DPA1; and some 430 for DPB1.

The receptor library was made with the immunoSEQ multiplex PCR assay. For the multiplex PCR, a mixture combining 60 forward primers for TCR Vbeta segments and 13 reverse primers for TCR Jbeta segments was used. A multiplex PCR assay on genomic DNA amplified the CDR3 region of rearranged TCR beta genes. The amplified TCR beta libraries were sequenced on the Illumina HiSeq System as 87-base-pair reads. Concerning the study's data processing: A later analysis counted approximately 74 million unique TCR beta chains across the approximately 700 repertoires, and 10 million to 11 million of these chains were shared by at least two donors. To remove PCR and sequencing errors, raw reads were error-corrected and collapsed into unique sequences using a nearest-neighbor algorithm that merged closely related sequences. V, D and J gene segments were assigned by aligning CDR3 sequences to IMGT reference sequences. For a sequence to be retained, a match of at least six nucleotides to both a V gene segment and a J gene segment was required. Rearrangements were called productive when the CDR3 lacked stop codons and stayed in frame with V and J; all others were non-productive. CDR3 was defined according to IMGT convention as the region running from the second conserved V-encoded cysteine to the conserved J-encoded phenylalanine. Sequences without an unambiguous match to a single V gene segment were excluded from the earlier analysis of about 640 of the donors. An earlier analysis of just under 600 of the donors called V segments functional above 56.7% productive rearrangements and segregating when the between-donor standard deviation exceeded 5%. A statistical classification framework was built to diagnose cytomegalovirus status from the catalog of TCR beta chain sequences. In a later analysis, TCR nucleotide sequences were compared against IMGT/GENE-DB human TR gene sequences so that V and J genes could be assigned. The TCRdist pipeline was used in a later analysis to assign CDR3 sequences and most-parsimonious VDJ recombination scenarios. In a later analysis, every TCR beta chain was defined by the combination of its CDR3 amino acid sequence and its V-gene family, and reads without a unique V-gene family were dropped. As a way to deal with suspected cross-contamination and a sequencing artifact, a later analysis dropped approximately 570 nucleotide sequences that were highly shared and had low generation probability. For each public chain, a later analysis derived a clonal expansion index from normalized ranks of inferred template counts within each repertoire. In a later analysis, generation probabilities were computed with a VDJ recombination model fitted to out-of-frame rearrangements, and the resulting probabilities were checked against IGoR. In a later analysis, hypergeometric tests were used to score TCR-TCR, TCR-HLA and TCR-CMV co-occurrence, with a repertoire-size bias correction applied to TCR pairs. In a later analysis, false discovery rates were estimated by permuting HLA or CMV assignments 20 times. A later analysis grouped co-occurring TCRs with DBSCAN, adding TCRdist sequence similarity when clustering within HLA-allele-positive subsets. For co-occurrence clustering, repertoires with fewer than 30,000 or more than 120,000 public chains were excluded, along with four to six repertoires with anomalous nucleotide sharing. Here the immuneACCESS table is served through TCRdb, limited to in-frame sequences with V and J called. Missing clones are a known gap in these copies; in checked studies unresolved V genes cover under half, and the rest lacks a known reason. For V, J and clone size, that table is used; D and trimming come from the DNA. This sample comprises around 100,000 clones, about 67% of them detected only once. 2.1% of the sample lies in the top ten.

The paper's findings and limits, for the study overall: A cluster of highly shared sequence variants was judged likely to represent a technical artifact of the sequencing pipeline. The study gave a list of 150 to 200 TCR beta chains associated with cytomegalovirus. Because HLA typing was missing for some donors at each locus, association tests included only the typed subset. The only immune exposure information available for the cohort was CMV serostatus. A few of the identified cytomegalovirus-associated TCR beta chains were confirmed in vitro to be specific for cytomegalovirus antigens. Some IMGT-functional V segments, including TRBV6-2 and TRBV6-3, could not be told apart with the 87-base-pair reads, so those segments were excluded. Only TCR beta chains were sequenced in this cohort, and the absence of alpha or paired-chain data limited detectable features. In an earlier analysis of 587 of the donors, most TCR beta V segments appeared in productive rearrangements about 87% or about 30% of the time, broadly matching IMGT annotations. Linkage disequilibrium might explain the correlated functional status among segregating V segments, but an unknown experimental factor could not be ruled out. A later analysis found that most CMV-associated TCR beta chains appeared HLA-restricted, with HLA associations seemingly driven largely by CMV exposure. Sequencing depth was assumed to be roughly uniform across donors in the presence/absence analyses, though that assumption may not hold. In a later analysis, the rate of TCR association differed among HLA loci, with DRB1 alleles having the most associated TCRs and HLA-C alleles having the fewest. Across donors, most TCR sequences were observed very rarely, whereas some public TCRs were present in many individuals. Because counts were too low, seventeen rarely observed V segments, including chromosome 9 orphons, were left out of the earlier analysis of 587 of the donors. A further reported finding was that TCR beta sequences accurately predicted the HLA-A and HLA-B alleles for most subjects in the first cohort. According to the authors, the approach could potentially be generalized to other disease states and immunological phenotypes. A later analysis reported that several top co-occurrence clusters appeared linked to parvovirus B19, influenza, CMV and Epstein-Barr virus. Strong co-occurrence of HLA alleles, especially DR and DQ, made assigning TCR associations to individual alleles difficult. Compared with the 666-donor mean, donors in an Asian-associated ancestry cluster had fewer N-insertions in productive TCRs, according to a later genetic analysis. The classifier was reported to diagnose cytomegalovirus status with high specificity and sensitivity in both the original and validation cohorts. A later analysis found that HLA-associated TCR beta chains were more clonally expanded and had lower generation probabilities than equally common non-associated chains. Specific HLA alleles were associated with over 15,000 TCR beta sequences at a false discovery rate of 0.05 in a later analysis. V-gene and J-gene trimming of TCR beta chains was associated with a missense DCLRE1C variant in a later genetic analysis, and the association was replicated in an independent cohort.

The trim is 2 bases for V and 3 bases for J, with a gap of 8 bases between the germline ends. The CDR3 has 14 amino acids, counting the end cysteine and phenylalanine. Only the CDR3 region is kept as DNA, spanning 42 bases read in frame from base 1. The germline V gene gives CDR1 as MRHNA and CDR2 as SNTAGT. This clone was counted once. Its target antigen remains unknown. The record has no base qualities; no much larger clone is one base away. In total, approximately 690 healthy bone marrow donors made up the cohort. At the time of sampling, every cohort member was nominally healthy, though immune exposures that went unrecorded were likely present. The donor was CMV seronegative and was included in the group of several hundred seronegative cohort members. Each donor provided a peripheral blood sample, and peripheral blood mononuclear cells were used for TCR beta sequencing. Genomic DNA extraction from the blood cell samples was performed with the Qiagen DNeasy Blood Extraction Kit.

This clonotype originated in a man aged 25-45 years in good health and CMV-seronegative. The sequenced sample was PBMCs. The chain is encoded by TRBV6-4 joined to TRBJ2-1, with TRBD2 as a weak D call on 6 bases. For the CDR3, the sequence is CASSDGGDYNEQFF. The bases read TGTGCCAGCAGTGACGGCGGGGACTACAATGAGCAGTTCTTC.